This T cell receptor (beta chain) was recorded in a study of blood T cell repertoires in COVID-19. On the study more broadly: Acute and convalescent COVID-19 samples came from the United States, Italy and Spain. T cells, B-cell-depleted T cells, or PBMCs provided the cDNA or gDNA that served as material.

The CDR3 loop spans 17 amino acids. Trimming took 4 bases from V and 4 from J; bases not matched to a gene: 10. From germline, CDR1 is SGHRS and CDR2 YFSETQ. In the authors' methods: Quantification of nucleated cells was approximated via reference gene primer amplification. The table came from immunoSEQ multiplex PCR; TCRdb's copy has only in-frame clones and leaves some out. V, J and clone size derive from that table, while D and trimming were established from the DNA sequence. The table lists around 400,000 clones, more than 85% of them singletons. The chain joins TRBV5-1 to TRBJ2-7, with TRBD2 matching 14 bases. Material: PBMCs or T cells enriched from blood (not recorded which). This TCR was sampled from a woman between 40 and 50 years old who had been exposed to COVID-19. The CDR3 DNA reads TGCGCCAGCAGCACTACTACCGGGACTAGCGGGGGATACGAGCAGTACTTC. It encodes CASSTTTGTSGGYEQYF.